The 6 T cell receptor beta chains presented below share a single source sample, sequenced in a study of monozygotic twins with inflammatory bowel disease. TCRdb re-called the 5' RACE reads; every CDR3 protein appears as one record, without DNA. In total, the table holds fewer than 450,000 distinct CDR3 sequences. Sequencing was performed on blood. These receptors came from a human donor with ulcerative colitis or Crohn's disease, or a healthy co-twin of an affected twin (not recorded which).

This chain uses TRBV7-2 with TRBJ1-3. CDR3 size: 17 residues. CDR1 and CDR2 (germline): SGHTA, FQGNSA. CDR3 sequence reads: CASSLAGGGSSGNTIYF.

The chain joins TRBV5-1 to TRBJ2-7; the TCRdb D gene call, TRBD1, has no DNA to confirm it. The CDR3 contains 14 residues. Germline lookup yields CDR1 SGHRS and CDR2 YFSETQ. The CDR3 here is CASSLIPGGGEQYF. Based on the CDR3 plus reference TRBV5-1 and TRBJ2-7, the full variable domain is KAGVTQTPRYLIKTRGQQVTLSCSPISGHRSVSWYQQTPGQGLQFLFEYFSETQRNKGNFPGRFSGRQFSNSRSEMNVSTLELGDSALYLCASSLIPGGGEQYFGPGTRLTVT.

J is TRBJ1-1 and V is TRBV15; TCRdb's assignment of TRBD1 cannot be checked, as there is no DNA. Germline V lookup: CDR1 LNHNV, CDR2 YYDKDF (reference sequence). The CDR3 has 17 residues. CDR3 in amino acids: CATSSLGQGALNTEAFF.

J is TRBJ2-7 and V is TRBV20-1; TCRdb indicates TRBD2, and absent DNA this call remains unverified. CDR1 and CDR2 from the germline V gene are DFQATT and SNEGSKA (reference sequence). The CDR3 consists of 15 residues. CDR3 loop: CSASAWETSSYEQYF.

The chain joins TRBV7-2 to TRBJ1-6. The CDR3 covers 15 residues. Germline V lookup: CDR1 SGHTA, CDR2 FQGNSA. CDR3 amino acids: CASSSNINWNSPLHF. The full variable domain, with the rest looked up from reference TRBV7-2 and TRBJ1-6, is GAGVSQSPSNKVTEKGKDVELRCDPISGHTALYWYRQSLGQGLEFLIYFQGNSAPDKSGLPSDRFSAERTGGSVSTLTIQRTQQEDSAVYLCASSSNINWNSPLHFGNGTRLTVT.

V and J are TRBV12-3 or TRBV12-4 and TRBJ1-2; TCRdb names TRBD1, which stays unverified in the absence of DNA. This CDR3 is built from 15 residues. The CDR3 loop reads CASSKRTGGNYGYTF.